This T cell receptor (beta chain) was profiled in a study of regulatory T cells in long-lasting Graves disease (dated by TCRdb to the early 2020s). About the study as a whole: Patients with newly diagnosed Graves' disease had been on antithyroid drugs for under 3 months. Peripheral blood TCR sequencing and RNA sequencing compared persistent Graves' disease patients with newly diagnosed Graves' disease patients. The study was conducted in China and was registered as a clinical trial. A total of some 35 samples underwent TCR sequencing, from about 13 patients with persistent Graves' disease and some 20 patients with newly diagnosed Graves' disease. Results and caveats for the whole study, not just this receptor: The study examined only peripheral blood because the primary lesion, thyroid tissue, could not be accessed. A larger number of public clonotypes was shared among persistent patients (about 2,700) than among newly diagnosed patients (about 990). The authors acknowledged the small sample size as a limitation that may reduce accuracy. Persistent disease showed preferential use of TRBV28, TRBJ1-2 and TRBJ2-5, whereas newly diagnosed disease favored TRBV20-1 and TRBJ2-1. Only the TCR beta chain was sequenced and analyzed. Compared with newly diagnosed patients, patients with persistent Graves' disease had lower TCR Shannon entropy and fewer highly expanded clones, which suggests clonal expansion.

This clonotype was seen repeatedly, ten times or more. This receptor's antigen is unknown. No per-base quality is available; no much larger clone lies one base away. Library preparation employed multiplex PCR. TCRdb records Illumina HiSeq 4000 as the sequencer. TCR beta libraries were built with iRepertoire HTBI primers and Arm-PCR amplification of CDR3 regions. Gel purification was performed on PCR products prior to sequencing. The authors' analysis ran thus. Across samples, some 62 TRBV and 15 or so TRBJ segments were identified and used for gene usage analysis of CDR3 amino acid clonotypes. COPE and FqMerger were used to merge filtered high-quality paired reads into contigs. BLAST was used to align contigs to IMGT TRBV, TRBD and TRBJ reference genes, with CDR3 defined following IMGT. Any clonotype with a frequency above 0.1% was classified as a highly expanded clone. Repertoire diversity was measured by Shannon entropy, and V-J evenness by the Gini coefficient. A clonotype was considered public if more than one individual shared it. TCRdb redid the processing of the public reads, applying fastp at Q25 and MiXCR, and retained in-frame beta chains. Every CDR3 protein is listed once, alongside the most common genes and DNA of its rows. TCRdb's processing, not the authors', yielded these V and J calls. The sample yields 200,000 to 250,000 distinct CDR3 sequences; roughly 18% were counted once. The ten largest clonotypes hold over 9.5% of the sample.

Taken from cysteine to phenylalanine, the CDR3 has 15 residues. Only CDR3 DNA is held: 45 bases, read in frame from base 1. CDR1 and CDR2 (SEHNR, FQNEAQ) derive from the germline V gene (reference sequence). Clipping removes 2 bases from V and 1 base from J, with 4 as the unmatched junction base count. According to the study, the label for this sample's time point signals: newly diagnosed GD, antithyroid drugs for less than 3 months. For both TCR sequencing and RNA sequencing, RNA was extracted from PBMCs using TRIzol. Graves' disease was diagnosed according to American Thyroid Association guidelines. Patients were recruited from an endocrinology department in Xi'an, China. From each patient, around 9 milliliters of peripheral blood was collected into an EDTA anticoagulant tube. Ficoll Paque Plus density gradient separation was used to isolate PBMCs, and no further T cell sorting was performed. An Agilent 2100 Bioanalyzer and agarose gel were used to check RNA quality, and a NanoDrop 2000 was used to measure RNA concentration.

Another study also made use of these data, one on T cells in Graves' hyperthyroidism and ophthalmopathy. The second paper states: Stable Graves' hyperthyroidism was defined as the absence of progression to ophthalmopathy over 18 months of follow-up. Hyperthyroidism patients were aged 18 to 65 years and newly diagnosed, with disease duration of less than 2 months. The study excluded patients with uncontrolled infections, other autoimmune diseases, pregnancy or lactation. Diagnoses were established on the basis of clinical symptoms, serum thyroxine and TRAb, thyroid ultrasound, and orbital computed tomography. For the first round of RT-PCR on the TCR CDR3, the HTBI primer set was used together with the Qiagen OneStep RT-PCR kit. Most expanded thyroid clonotypes (frequency above 0.001) were also found in blood, which suggests that blood repertoires may mirror thyroid immune responses. Ophthalmopathy was separated from stable hyperthyroidism by a 13 V-J signature model, with around 88% sensitivity and about 81% specificity obtained in cross-validation and 80%/75% obtained in testing. In validation, the model predicted progression to ophthalmopathy with over 60% sensitivity and about 72% specificity, a median of approximately 6.7 months before onset. TCR V-J signatures able to tell the groups apart were searched for in a discovery cohort of 95 to 100 patients, of whom 43 had Graves' ophthalmopathy and 55 to 60 had stable Graves' hyperthyroidism. An independent validation cohort of fewer than 20 hyperthyroidism patients and approximately 16 patients who later progressed to ophthalmopathy tested prospective prediction of ophthalmopathy. For training and testing, the roughly 100 patients in the discovery cohort were randomly divided in a 7:3 ratio. In six Graves' hyperthyroidism patients, the study also compared T-cell repertoires from thyroid tissue with T-cell repertoires from blood. Once sampling was done, hyperthyroidism patients were given methimazole at a starting dose of 30 mg daily, whereas ophthalmopathy patients were given high-dose intravenous methylprednisolone. Libraries were constructed in a second round of multiplex PCR, after which size selection and purification were performed. Libraries were sequenced paired-end with 100 bp reads on an Illumina HiSeq2000. Raw data were processed with SOAPnuke, discarding reads with adapters, uncalled bases, mean Phred below 15, or no exact constant-primer or identifier match. COPE v1.2.5 was used to merge high-quality paired reads, and clonotypes were defined as unique nucleotide sequences. Clonotypes were aligned to IMGT TRBV, TRBD and TRBJ reference segments using MiTCR v1.1. The analysis included only V-J combinations with a frequency above 0.0001, which together covered around 99% of the repertoires. The TCS score was defined as F50 (clonal expansion) divided by E x V (chaos), with BLOSUM62-based TCRdist calculated between CDR3 peptides within each V-J. Welch's t-statistics and random forest reduced some 510 V-J features to roughly 13, which were used in a naive Bayes classifier (R e1071). Sample size was not statistically predetermined, and investigators were not blinded to group allocation. According to the paper, TCR Vbeta CDR3 sequencing was carried out on approximately 140 peripheral blood samples, which came from more than 40 ophthalmopathy, fewer than 80 hyperthyroidism and approximately 17 progressor patients.

The rearranged segments are TRBV7-9 and TRBJ2-5; 7 central nucleotides agree with TRBD1. Material: peripheral blood mononuclear cells (PBMCs), obtained at new diagnosis, from a patient treated with antithyroid drugs. The sequence derives from a woman between 25 and 40 years old with Graves disease. Donor details come from another sample of the same person, matched by shared clones. CDR3 reads: CASSLIRDSQETQYF. The nucleotide sequence reads TGTGCCAGCAGCTTAATCCGGGACAGCCAAGAGACCCAGTACTTC.